A single sample gave rise to the 32 T cell receptor beta chains below, sequenced in a study of T cell responses to AZD1222 COVID-19 vaccine. Some clones are missing from TCRdb's copy, which holds only in-frame ones; the method was immunoSEQ multiplex PCR. The repertoire holds fewer than 85,000 clones, with around nine tenths as singletons. Sequenced here: peripheral blood, sampled on day 0 of AZD1222 vaccination. The receptors come from an adult in good health.

The chain joins TRBV7-8 to TRBJ1-1; D is unresolved. There are 12 residues in the CDR3. Trimming removed 5 bases from V and 4 bases from J, with 8 bases in between. From germline, CDR1 is SGHVS and CDR2 FQNEAQ. CDR3 bases: TGTGCCAGCAGCCACGCGGTCACTGAAGCTTTCTTT. Protein sequence: CASSHAVTEAFF. The variable domain in full, with the rest retrieved from reference TRBV7-8 and TRBJ1-1, is GAGVSQSPRYKVAKRGQDVALRCDPISGHVSLFWYQQALGQGPEFLTYFQNEAQLDKSGLPSDRFFAERPEGSVSTLKIQRTQQEDSAVYLCASSHAVTEAFFGQGTRLTVV.

J is TRBJ1-6 and V is TRBV19, with unresolved D. CDR1 LNHDA and CDR2 SQIVND come from the germline V gene (reference sequence). Trimming cost V 3 bases and J 7 bases, with 10 bases left between them. The CDR3 covers 14 residues. CDR3 residues: CASSIPRENSPLHF. CDR3 nucleotide sequence: TGTGCCAGTAGTATCCCAAGGGAGAATTCACCCCTCCACTTT.

This clone was counted once. The chain combines TRBV11-3 with TRBJ2-5; TRBD1 agrees at 11 bases. The ends lost 2 bases at V and 4 bases at J; junction bases unmatched: 3. From germline, CDR1 is SGHNT and CDR2 YENEEA. The CDR3 runs 15 residues. CDR3 amino acids: CASSLRGQGVETQYF. CDR3 DNA sequence: TGTGCCAGCAGCTTACGGGGACAGGGGGTAGAGACCCAGTACTTC.

V is TRBV20-1 and J is TRBJ2-1, with 9 bases that match TRBD2. The junction had 18 bases not matched to a gene; V was cut back by 3 bases and J by 6 bases. The germline V gene encodes CDR1 DFQATT and CDR2 SNEGSKA (reference sequence). The CDR3 contains 18 residues. CDR3 residues: CSASGSRPRAGGSNEQFF. As DNA, the CDR3 is TGCAGTGCTAGTGGATCGAGACCCAGGGCGGGGGGGAGCAATGAGCAGTTCTTC.

The V call is TRBV7-8, the J call TRBJ1-2; 11 bases align to TRBD1. CDR1 is SGHVS and CDR2 is FQNEAQ in the germline V gene. The CDR3 extends over 13 amino acids. With 4 bases clipped from V and 7 bases from J, the junction kept 2 bases outside the gene matches. The CDR3 DNA is TGTGCCAGCAGCTACGGACAGGGGGCTGGCTACACCTTC. This encodes CASSYGQGAGYTF.

The CDR3 region is CASSLHWYQETQYF. DNA of the CDR3: TGCGCCAGCAGCCTACATTGGTACCAAGAGACCCAGTACTTC. The rearrangement uses TRBV5-1 and TRBJ2-5; the D is unclear. V lost 4 bases to trimming and J lost 0 bases, with 10 bases between them. Germline CDR1 reads SGHRS; CDR2 reads YFSETQ. CDR3 size: 14 residues.

The gene calls are TRBV7-8 and TRBJ1-2; 10 bases map to TRBD1. Germline loops: CDR1 SGHVS, CDR2 FQNEAQ. CDR3 length: 15 residues. Losses at the gene ends were 5 bases for V and 3 bases for J; bases not matched to a gene: 6. CDR3 amino acids: CASSATGGADYGYTF. CDR3 nucleotides: TGTGCCAGCAGCGCGACAGGGGGCGCAGACTATGGCTACACCTTC.

This chain joins TRBV5-8 and TRBJ1-6; D remains unclear. V gave up 2 bases and J gave up 3 bases, with 9 bases separating them. This CDR3 spans 15 amino acids. Germline assignment: CDR1 SGHTS and CDR2 YDEGEE. The CDR3: CASSLVGGYNSPLHF. CDR3 bases: TGTGCCAGCAGCTTAGTGGGTGGCTATAATTCACCCCTCCACTTT.

This clone was detected once. The V and J genes are TRBV9 and TRBJ2-7; tentatively, D is TRBD2 (5 bases). There are 18 residues in the CDR3. V lost 0 bases and J lost 3, with 22 bases in between. CDR1 SGDLS and CDR2 YYNGEE come from the germline V gene. CDR3 sequence reads: CASSVGGTRPNGLYEQYF. The DNA for the CDR3 is TGTGCCAGCAGCGTAGGGGGTACAAGGCCAAATGGACTCTACGAGCAGTACTTC. Drawing the rest from reference TRBV9 and TRBJ2-7, the complete variable domain is DSGVTQTPKHLITATGQRVTLRCSPRSGDLSVYWYQQSLDQGLQFLIQYYNGEERAKGNILERFSAQQFPDLHSELNLSSLELGDSALYFCASSVGGTRPNGLYEQYFGPGTRLTVT.

The chain uses TRBV21-1 and TRBJ1-1. TRBV21-1 is recorded as a pseudogene. The CDR3 consists of 14 residues. CDR3 region: CASSNIIRKTEAFF. Written as DNA, the CDR3 is TGTGCCAGCAGCAACATAATAAGGAAAACTGAAGCTTTCTTT.

V usage is TRBV11-3 and J usage is TRBJ2-1; D is undetermined. Germline V lookup: CDR1 SGHNT, CDR2 YENEEA. The CDR3 totals 13 residues. V lost 5 bases and J lost 3, with 8 bases in between. Here the CDR3 DNA reads TGTGCCAGCAGCCAGCCTAGCTACAATGAGCAGTTCTTC. It translates to CASSQPSYNEQFF.

The chain is built from TRBV6-5 and TRBJ2-7; TRBD1 matches at 10 bases. Germline V gene lookup returns CDR1 MNHEY and CDR2 SVGAGI. This CDR3 contains 14 residues. After removal of 7 bases from V and 0 bases from J, the junction contained 3 bases not matched to a gene. For the CDR3, the DNA is TGTGCCAGCATGAGGACAGGGGGCTCCTACGAGCAGTACTTC. This codes for CASMRTGGSYEQYF.

J is TRBJ2-7 and V is TRBV2; D uncertain. The CDR3 is made up of 15 amino acids. The V end lost 5 bases, the J end lost 1 base, and 15 bases lay between the germline ends. CDR1 and CDR2 (germline): SNHLY, FYNNEI. CDR3 bases: TGTGCCAGCAGTTCGGATTGGTCGCTTTCCTACGAGCAGTACTTC. It encodes CASSSDWSLSYEQYF.

This sequence joins TRBV27 and TRBJ1-1; 9 nucleotides agree with TRBD1. The germline gives CDR1 MNHEY, CDR2 SMNVEV (reference sequence). The V gene end was trimmed by 2 bases and the J gene end by 4 bases; junction bases not matched to a gene: 2. The CDR3 is 14 residues long. CDR3 loop: CASSLGTGTTEAFF. DNA of the CDR3: TGTGCCAGCAGTTTAGGGACAGGGACCACTGAAGCTTTCTTT.

In its sample, this clone was seen a few times. The chain recombines TRBV6-1 with TRBJ1-2; no clear D gene. Per the germline V gene, CDR1 is MNHNS and CDR2 is SASEGT. The CDR3 length is 14 residues. V lost 1 base and J lost 6, with 12 bases in between. CDR3 residues: CASSEVWGGNGYTF. The DNA for the CDR3 is TGTGCCAGCAGTGAAGTCTGGGGTGGCAATGGCTACACCTTC.

This clone was recorded once. The CDR3 spells CASSPRTSGENTGELFF. Written as DNA, the CDR3 is TGTGCCAGCAGCCCGCGGACTAGCGGGGAGAACACCGGGGAGCTGTTTTTT. The V gene is TRBV11-2, the J gene TRBJ2-2; 12 nucleotides line up with TRBD2. Trimming at V came to 5 bases and at J to 1 base, leaving 5 bases not matched to a gene. CDR1 SGHAT and CDR2 FQNNGV come from the germline V gene. The CDR3 contains 17 residues.

The rearrangement links TRBV9 to TRBJ1-2, with D unresolved. The CDR3 totals 14 residues. Trimming pared 4 bases from V and 0 bases from J, leaving 10 bases between. Germline V gene sequence: CDR1 SGDLS, CDR2 YYNGEE. CDR3 residues: CASSRTEANYGYTF. CDR3 nucleotides: TGTGCCAGCAGCAGGACGGAAGCTAACTATGGCTACACCTTC.

The rearrangement links TRBV5-1 to TRBJ1-5, with a weak D call TRBD1 (6 bases). The CDR3 spans 14 residues. Germline V gene lookup returns CDR1 SGHRS and CDR2 YFSETQ. The V end was cut by 5 bases, the J end by 2 bases, with 11 bases between. CDR3 protein: CASSPDRGNQPQHF. The CDR3 DNA sequence: TGCGCCAGCAGTCCGGACAGAGGCAATCAGCCCCAGCATTTT.

V and J are TRBV6-5 and TRBJ1-2; TRBD1 is a possible D gene (5 bases). CDR1 is MNHEY, CDR2 SVGAGI, per germline. The CDR3 contains 15 residues. The germline V and J ends were trimmed by 6 bases and 0 bases, with 14 bases remaining between them. The CDR3 DNA reads TGTGCCAGCAGCCTTACGTGGACACCTAACTATGGCTACACCTTC. Protein sequence: CASSLTWTPNYGYTF.

The chain has TRBV4-2 and TRBJ1-2; D uncertain. V was pared by 0 bases and J by 8 bases, with 16 bases between. The CDR3 contains 15 residues. Germline V gene data show CDR1 as LGHNA and CDR2 as YNFKEQ. Written as DNA, the CDR3 is TGTGCCAGCAGCCAAGAAACCCAAAGCCTTTTCGGCTACACCTTC. Its translation is CASSQETQSLFGYTF.

This chain connects TRBV6-6 to TRBJ2-1, with 8 bases fitting TRBD2. Per the germline V gene, CDR1 is MNHNY and CDR2 is SVGAGI (reference sequence). The trim removed 2 bases at V and 9 bases at J, leaving 9 bases unmatched. The CDR3 is 15 residues long. As DNA, the CDR3 is TGTGCCAGCAGTTACGGGGTCGGGGGGGCAGGTGAGCAGTTCTTC. Translation gives CASSYGVGGAGEQFF.

This chain joins TRBV19 and TRBJ1-1, with 7 bases aligning to TRBD1. The CDR3 is made up of 13 amino acids. The V and J ends lost 7 bases and 4 bases, in that order; junction bases with no gene match: 6. Germline V CDR1 and CDR2: LNHDA, SQIVND (reference sequence). In DNA, the CDR3 is TGTGCCAGTAACCCCGGGACAGCCACTGAAGCTTTCTTT. Residues: CASNPGTATEAFF.

The chain joins TRBV5-4 to TRBJ2-1; possibly TRBD1 or TRBD2 for D (5 bases each). Germline CDR1 SGHNT, CDR2 YYREEE (reference sequence). The CDR3 has 14 residues. With 3 bases removed from V and 8 bases from J, the gap between germline ends came to 15 bases. The chain's CDR3 is CASSSPPPGHEQFF. The CDR3 region has the DNA TGTGCCAGCAGCTCCCCTCCCCCGGGACATGAGCAGTTCTTC.

V is TRBV4-2 and J is TRBJ1-6, with a possible D match to TRBD1 (5 bases). The CDR3 loop spans 15 amino acids. Trimming took off 0 bases at V and 7 bases at J, with 10 bases between the two ends. CDR1 and CDR2 (germline): LGHNA, YNFKEQ. The chain's CDR3 is CASSQDEKGNSPLHF. The CDR3, as DNA: TGTGCCAGCAGCCAAGATGAGAAGGGGAATTCACCCCTCCACTTT.

Only one count was recorded for this clone. The V call is TRBV5-1, the J call TRBJ1-2, with a tentative D call TRBD1 (5 bases). Germline CDR1 reads SGHRS; CDR2 reads YFSETQ. CDR3 length: 16 residues. Trimming took 0 bases from V and 7 from J, leaving 19 bases between them. CDR3 DNA: TGCGCCAGCAGCTTGGCGAGGGCAGGGTGGGGCGTTGGCTACACCTTC. Residues: CASSLARAGWGVGYTF.

The V gene is TRBV13, the J gene TRBJ1-4; no clear D gene. The germline gives CDR1 PRHDT, CDR2 FYEKMQ (reference sequence). V lost 7 bases to trimming and J lost 7 bases, with 16 bases between them. The CDR3 runs 14 residues. In DNA form, the CDR3 reads TGTGCCAGCAAGCGGCAGGCGGGGAGTGAAAAACTGTTTTTT. It yields the protein CASKRQAGSEKLFF. Drawing the rest from reference TRBV13 and TRBJ1-4, the complete variable domain is AAGVIQSPRHLIKEKRETATLKCYPIPRHDTVYWYQQGPGQDPQFLISFYEKMQSDKGSIPDRFSAQQFSDYHSELNMSSLELGDSALYFCASKRQAGSEKLFFGSGTQLSVL.

This clone was observed a single time. The rearrangement uses TRBV6-5 and TRBJ1-6; the D is unclear. This CDR3 region has 12 residues. V lost 0 bases and J lost 10, with 4 bases in between. CDR1 is MNHEY and CDR2 is SVGAGI in the germline V gene. Written as DNA, the CDR3 is TGTGCCAGCAGTTACTCGGGGTCACCCCTCCACTTT. Translated, it gives CASSYSGSPLHF.

This chain connects TRBV27 to TRBJ1-2, with 10 bases matching TRBD1. From germline, CDR1 is MNHEY and CDR2 SMNVEV (reference sequence). The CDR3 spans 16 residues. Trimming removed 6 bases from V and 5 bases from J; junction bases left unmatched: 12. The CDR3 protein is CASRGTGARDSYGYTF. CDR3 DNA sequence: TGTGCCAGCAGGGGGACAGGGGCGCGGGACTCTTATGGCTACACCTTC.

The table lists this clone with a count of one. The chain employs TRBV9 and TRBJ2-5; TRBD2 aligns across 10 bases. Germline values: CDR1 SGDLS, CDR2 YYNGEE. This CDR3 is built from 15 residues. The junction had 3 bases not matched to a gene; V was cut back by 0 bases and J by 4 bases. In DNA form, the CDR3 reads TGTGCCAGCAGCGTAGGACTAGCGGGTCGAGAGACCCAGTACTTC. This gives the protein CASSVGLAGRETQYF. Combining the CDR3 with reference TRBV9 and TRBJ2-5 gives the whole variable domain DSGVTQTPKHLITATGQRVTLRCSPRSGDLSVYWYQQSLDQGLQFLIQYYNGEERAKGNILERFSAQQFPDLHSELNLSSLELGDSALYFCASSVGLAGRETQYFGPGTRLLVL.

The V gene is TRBV6-5, the J gene TRBJ2-7; D unclear. This CDR3 has 12 residues. The germline V and J ends were trimmed by 6 bases and 0 bases, with 6 bases remaining between them. Germline assignment: CDR1 MNHEY and CDR2 SVGAGI. CDR3 coding DNA: TGTGCCAGCAGCAGAAACTCCTACGAGCAGTACTTC. Protein product: CASSRNSYEQYF.

The chain uses TRBV30 and TRBJ2-3; D might be TRBD1 (5 bases). Per germline, CDR1 GTSNPN and CDR2 SVGIG (reference sequence). CDR3 length equals 14 residues. Trimming shortened V by 0 bases and J by 2 bases, and 9 bases separated the two germline ends. CDR3 residues: CAWSVTTATDTQYF. DNA of the CDR3: TGTGCCTGGAGTGTAACGACAGCCACAGATACGCAGTATTTT.

The J gene is TRBJ1-1, the V gene TRBV6-2 or TRBV6-3; no definite D call. This CDR3 has 11 amino acids. V lost 6 bases to trimming and J lost 5 bases, with 7 bases between them. Germline lookup yields CDR1 MNHEY and CDR2 SVGEGT. The CDR3: CASSQGTEAFF. In nucleotides, the CDR3 is TGTGCCAGCAGCCAAGGGACTGAAGCTTTCTTT.